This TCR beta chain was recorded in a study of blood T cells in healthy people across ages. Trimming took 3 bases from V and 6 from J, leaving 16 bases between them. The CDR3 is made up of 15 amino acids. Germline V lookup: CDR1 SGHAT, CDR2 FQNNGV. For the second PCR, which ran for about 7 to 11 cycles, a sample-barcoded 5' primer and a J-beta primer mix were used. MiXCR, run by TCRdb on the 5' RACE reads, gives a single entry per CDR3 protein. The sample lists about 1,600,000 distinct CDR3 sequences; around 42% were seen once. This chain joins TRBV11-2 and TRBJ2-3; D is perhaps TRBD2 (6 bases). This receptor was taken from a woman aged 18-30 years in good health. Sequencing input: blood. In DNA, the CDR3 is TGTGCCAGCAGCTTCCCGGGACTGCCAAGGGATACGCAGTATTTT. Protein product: CASSFPGLPRDTQYF.